The present T cell receptor (beta chain) was sequenced within a study of T-cell reconstitution after alpha-beta-depleted transplantation in children. For this clonotype: One end of the junction varies from germline; a read error may be responsible.

Preparation of the TCRbeta library involved a method that used unique molecular identifiers. TCRdb redid the calling of the PCR reads with MiXCR, one entry per CDR3 protein. The table records about 91,000 distinct CDR3 sequences, 7.5% to 9.5% of them present only once. This CDR3 has 16 residues. Germline V gives CDR1 SGHRS, CDR2 YFSETQ. The sample consisted of PBMCs from the stem cell graft donor, taken from the stem cell graft. The V and J genes are TRBV5-1 and TRBJ2-1; the D gene is possibly TRBD2 (5 bases). The source is a human donor who donated a stem cell graft to a child with congenital amegakaryocytic thrombocytopenia. The CDR3 reads CASSLDWESSYKEQFF. The CDR3, as DNA: TGCGCCAGCAGCTTAGATTGGGAGAGCTCCTACAAAGAGCAGTTCTTT.